These T cell receptor beta chains were read from a single sample in a study of blood T cell repertoires in COVID-19. The data were produced by immunoSEQ multiplex PCR, yet TCRdb's version contains in-frame clones alone and is incomplete. The sample has tens of thousands of clones, about 91% seen once. The sample taken for sequencing was peripheral blood. These TCRs come from a human donor with active COVID-19. The donor label of this sample is uncertain. Both conserved end residues are part of each CDR3. A D gene is named only where the DNA matches it firmly. Not every row has a clone size; where given, it reads once, few, many or a size class.

TRBV6-6	.	.	TRBJ2-7	TGTGCCAGCAGTTTCTCCGGGGAGCAGTACTTC	CASSFSGEQYF
TRBV5-8	TRBD1	.	TRBJ2-4	TGTGCCAGCAGCTTAGGACAGGGTGTTACAAACATTCAGTACTTC	CASSLGQGVTNIQYF
TRBV5-1	.	few	TRBJ1-3	TGCGCCAGCAGCATGGGGAACCCTAGCTCTGGAAACACCATATATTTT	CASSMGNPSSGNTIYF
TRBV18	.	once	TRBJ2-7	TGTGCCAGCTCACCAACCCAGGGTTTACAGAACGAGCAGTACTTC	CASSPTQGLQNEQYF
TRBV9	TRBD2	once	TRBJ2-3	TGTGCCAGCAGCGTAGCTGGGACTAGCGCGACTTCAGATACGCAGTATTTT	CASSVAGTSATSDTQYF
TRBV7-8	.	.	TRBJ2-7	TGTGCCAGCAGCTTACCGGGTTCGGCCTACGAGCAGTACTTC	CASSLPGSAYEQYF
TRBV5-1	TRBD1	.	TRBJ2-1	TGCGCCAGCAGCTTGGGACAGGGGGCCTACAATGAGCAGTTCTTC	CASSLGQGAYNEQFF
TRBV27	TRBD2	.	TRBJ2-2	TGTGCCAGCAGTGAAGCGGGAGAGAAGGGCGGGGAGCTGTTTTTT	CASSEAGEKGGELFF
TRBV7-9	TRBD2	.	TRBJ2-1	TGTGCCAGCAGCGAAGAACTAGCGCGCAATGAGCAGTTCTTC	CASSEELARNEQFF
TRBV19	TRBD1	.	TRBJ1-5	TGTGCCAGTAGTAACCGGGACAGGCCTAGGCCCCAGCATTTT	CASSNRDRPRPQHF
TRBV5-8	.	.	TRBJ2-7	TGTGCCAGCAGCTCCTTGGGCAGGGACGAGCAGTACTTC	CASSSLGRDEQYF
TRBV3-1/TRBV3-2	TRBD2	.	TRBJ2-7	TGTGCCAGCAGCCAAACTAGCGGGGTCTACGAGCAGTACTTC	CASSQTSGVYEQYF
TRBV28	.	.	TRBJ2-7	TGTGCCAGCAGTTTACGGGACTCCTTCCAGTACTTC	CASSLRDSFQYF
TRBV24-1	.	.	TRBJ2-5	TGTGCCACCAGTGATCCCCCTACAGGGAAAGAGACCCAGTACTTC	CATSDPPTGKETQYF
TRBV12-3/TRBV12-4	TRBD1	.	TRBJ1-2	TGTGCCAGCAGCCGACAGGGTCCCTATGGCTACACCTTC	CASSRQGPYGYTF
TRBV9	.	once	TRBJ1-6	TGTGCCAGCAGCGAGGAGGGAATGAATTCACCCCTCCACTTT	CASSEEGMNSPLHF
TRBV19	TRBD2	.	TRBJ2-1	TGTGCCAGTAGTATAGGCCCGGGACTACCCTACAATGAGCAGTTCTTC	CASSIGPGLPYNEQFF
TRBV7-3	.	.	TRBJ2-2	TGTGCCAGCAGCTTAGGTAGTACCGGGGAGCTGTTTTTT	CASSLGSTGELFF
TRBV19	.	.	TRBJ2-4	TGTGCCAGTAGTATCCCATCTCAGATTCAGTACTTC	CASSIPSQIQYF
TRBV14	.	.	TRBJ2-7	TGTGCCAGCAGCCAAGAAGGGACACCGACCTACGAGCAGTACTTC	CASSQEGTPTYEQYF
TRBV29-1	TRBD2	.	TRBJ2-2	TGCAGCGTTGGCAGGGAGGGCGGGGAGCTGTTTTTT	CSVGREGGELFF
TRBV15	.	.	TRBJ2-3	TGTGCCACCGCGACAGATAGCACAGATACGCAGTATTTT	CATATDSTDTQYF
TRBV6-5	TRBD1	.	TRBJ2-1	TGTGCCAGCAGACCCGGGACAGGGATCAATGAGCAGTTCTTC	CASRPGTGINEQFF
TRBV21-1	.	.	TRBJ2-4	TGTGCCAGCGCCCGGGGGAACATTCAGTACTTC	CASARGNIQYF
TRBV28	TRBD1	few	TRBJ2-5	TGTGCCAGCAGTTTTGTTGGGGCCGGGACAGGTCAAGAGACCCAGTACTTC	CASSFVGAGTGQETQYF
TRBV7-6	TRBD2	.	TRBJ2-7	TGTGCCAGCAGCGCATCACTAGCGGGAGACCACGAGCAGTACTTC	CASSASLAGDHEQYF
TRBV19	.	.	TRBJ2-2	TGTGCCAGTAGTATAGATCGCCGCGGAACACAAGCCGGGGAGCTGTTTTTT	CASSIDRRGTQAGELFF
TRBV6-1	TRBD2	once	TRBJ2-7	TGTGCCAGCAGTGAAGGGACTAGCGTTTACGAGCAGTACTTC	CASSEGTSVYEQYF
TRBV5-1	.	.	TRBJ2-1	TGCGCCAGCAGTCTGGGACTTTTTGAGCAGTTCTTC	CASSLGLFEQFF
TRBV5-5	TRBD1	once	TRBJ2-2	TGTGCCAGCAGCGCGACAGGGGAGGCCGGGGAGCTGTTTTTT	CASSATGEAGELFF
TRBV5-1	.	.	TRBJ2-2	TGCGCCAGCAGGGACAATAACGGGGAGCTGTTTTTT	CASRDNNGELFF
TRBV24-1	.	.	TRBJ2-6	TGTGCCACCAGTGAGCCGGGGACTTCTGGGGCCAACGTCCTGACTTTC	CATSEPGTSGANVLTF
TRBV28	.	few	TRBJ2-7	TGTGCCAGCAGCACGACCGACAGACGCTTCTACGAGCAGTACTTC	CASSTTDRRFYEQYF
TRBV4-3	.	.	TRBJ2-7	TGCGCCAGCAGCCAAGTCGCTAGCGTCTACGAGCAGTACTTC	CASSQVASVYEQYF
TRBV9	TRBD1	.	TRBJ2-3	TGTGCCAGCAGCGTAGGGACAGGAGAAACAGATACGCAGTATTTT	CASSVGTGETDTQYF
TRBV7-2	.	.	TRBJ1-3	TGTGCCAGCAGCTTAGCAATTGGGAGCTCTGGAAACACCATATATTTT	CASSLAIGSSGNTIYF
TRBV5-1	TRBD1	.	TRBJ2-2	TGCGCCAGCAGCTTGGGCCGGACAGGGGGGACCGGGGAGCTGTTTTTT	CASSLGRTGGTGELFF
TRBV28	TRBD1	.	TRBJ1-5	TGTGCCAGCAGGACAGGGAGTCAGCCCCAGCATTTT	CASRTGSQPQHF
TRBV15	TRBD1	.	TRBJ1-4	TGTGCCACCAGCAGGCTACAGGGGGCAGGCGAAAAACTGTTTTTT	CATSRLQGAGEKLFF
TRBV2	.	.	TRBJ1-5	TGTGCCAGCAATGGGGGCGGAGGCAATCAGCCCCAGCATTTT	CASNGGGGNQPQHF
TRBV19	TRBD2	.	TRBJ2-1	TGTGCCAGTAGTACCCAGGGCCTAGCGGGAGGGCTCTACAATGAGCAGTTCTTC	CASSTQGLAGGLYNEQFF
TRBV9	.	few	TRBJ2-1	TGTGCCAGCAGCGTAGAAGCTTCGAGCTCCTACAATGAGCAGTTCTTC	CASSVEASSSYNEQFF
TRBV6-5	TRBD2	.	TRBJ2-3	TGTGCCAGCAGTTACTCACTGCGGGGGGACACAGATACGCAGTATTTT	CASSYSLRGDTDTQYF
TRBV4-3	.	.	TRBJ1-2	TGCGCCAGCAGCCAAGATAACAGGGACGACTATGGCTACACCTTC	CASSQDNRDDYGYTF
TRBV5-1	TRBD2	.	TRBJ2-2	TGCGCCAGCGAGGCGGCGGGAGATCGCGGCGGGGAGCTGTTTTTT	CASEAAGDRGGELFF
TRBV28	TRBD2	.	TRBJ2-7	TGTGCCGCTGGGGAGGGCTCCTACGAGCAGTACTTC	CAAGEGSYEQYF
TRBV5-6	TRBD1	few	TRBJ2-1	TGTGCCAGCAGCTTCGGACCAGGGGGCTCCTACAATGAGCAGTTCTTC	CASSFGPGGSYNEQFF
TRBV9	.	.	TRBJ1-6	TGTGCCAGCAGCGTAGCGGGGGGGAGCTCCTATAATTCACCCCTCCACTTT	CASSVAGGSSYNSPLHF